The rows below give T cell receptor beta chains drawn from one sample of a study of long-term antiretroviral therapy in people with HIV. Libraries were prepared by immunoSEQ multiplex PCR; TCRdb keeps only in-frame clonotypes and omits some of them. Of tens of thousands of clones detected, over 90% appear once; the ten largest clones hold roughly 8%. Specimen: unsorted PBMCs, collected about 6.6 years after starting antiretroviral therapy. The origin of the receptors is a man aged 25 to 40 with HIV. Both conserved end residues are part of each CDR3. A D gene is named only where the DNA matches it firmly. The size of a clone is reported for some rows only, either as once, few or many, or as a class for expanded clones.

v_gene: TRBV7-8
d_gene: TRBD2
j_gene: TRBJ2-7
abundance: .
CDR3aa: CASGSGSSYEQYF
CDR3nt: TGTGCCAGCGGCAGCGGGAGCTCCTACGAGCAGTACTTC

v_gene: TRBV18
d_gene: TRBD1
j_gene: TRBJ1-2
abundance: once
CDR3aa: CASSPPRQGGYGYTF
CDR3nt: TGTGCCAGCTCACCACCTCGGCAGGGGGGCTATGGCTACACCTTC

v_gene: TRBV28
d_gene: .
j_gene: TRBJ2-3
abundance: .
CDR3aa: CASSKPAEYTDTQYF
CDR3nt: TGTGCCAGCAGTAAGCCAGCGGAATACACAGATACGCAGTATTTT

v_gene: TRBV18
d_gene: TRBD1
j_gene: TRBJ1-2
abundance: few
CDR3aa: CASSLWGTGNYGYTF
CDR3nt: TGTGCCAGCTCACTCTGGGGGACAGGGAACTATGGCTACACCTTC

v_gene: TRBV5-4
d_gene: .
j_gene: TRBJ1-1
abundance: .
CDR3aa: CASSFFEENTEAFF
CDR3nt: TGTGCCAGCAGCTTTTTCGAAGAGAACACTGAAGCTTTCTTT

v_gene: TRBV27
d_gene: .
j_gene: TRBJ2-7
abundance: .
CDR3aa: CASSRAASYEQYF
CDR3nt: TGTGCCAGCAGTCGAGCGGCGTCCTACGAGCAGTACTTC

v_gene: TRBV5-6
d_gene: TRBD2
j_gene: TRBJ2-1
abundance: .
CDR3aa: CASSSPTSGGASGQFF
CDR3nt: TGTGCCAGCAGCTCCCCGACTAGCGGGGGGGCAAGTGGGCAGTTCTTC

v_gene: TRBV7-2
d_gene: TRBD2
j_gene: TRBJ2-3
abundance: .
CDR3aa: CASSLASGRPSDTQYF
CDR3nt: TGTGCCAGCAGCTTAGCCAGCGGGAGGCCATCAGATACGCAGTATTTT

v_gene: TRBV10-1
d_gene: .
j_gene: TRBJ1-6
abundance: few
CDR3aa: CASTHMMNSPLHF
CDR3nt: TGCGCCAGCACTCATATGATGAATTCACCCCTCCACTTT

v_gene: TRBV27
d_gene: .
j_gene: TRBJ1-1
abundance: .
CDR3aa: CASSLLKGVEAFF
CDR3nt: TGTGCCAGCAGTTTATTGAAGGGGGTTGAAGCTTTCTTT

v_gene: TRBV7-2
d_gene: .
j_gene: TRBJ1-1
abundance: .
CDR3aa: CASSFYLVRAEAFF
CDR3nt: TGTGCCAGCAGCTTTTATTTAGTACGGGCTGAAGCTTTCTTT

v_gene: TRBV5-1
d_gene: TRBD1
j_gene: TRBJ2-7
abundance: .
CDR3aa: CASAGQGRLYEQYF
CDR3nt: TGCGCCAGCGCAGGACAGGGGAGGCTCTACGAGCAGTACTTC

v_gene: TRBV30
d_gene: .
j_gene: TRBJ1-2
abundance: once
CDR3aa: CAWSAGNKYGYTF
CDR3nt: TGTGCCTGGAGTGCCGGGAATAAGTATGGCTACACCTTC

v_gene: TRBV4-1
d_gene: .
j_gene: TRBJ2-2
abundance: .
CDR3aa: CASSQVGKNTGELFF
CDR3nt: TGCGCCAGCAGCCAAGTGGGCAAGAACACCGGGGAGCTGTTTTTT

v_gene: TRBV6-1
d_gene: .
j_gene: TRBJ1-5
abundance: .
CDR3aa: CASMGRDQPQHF
CDR3nt: TGTGCCAGCATGGGACGGGATCAGCCCCAGCATTTT

v_gene: TRBV7-2
d_gene: TRBD2
j_gene: TRBJ2-3
abundance: .
CDR3aa: CASSLELAGGGTDTQYF
CDR3nt: TGTGCCAGCAGCTTAGAGCTAGCGGGAGGGGGCACAGATACGCAGTATTTT